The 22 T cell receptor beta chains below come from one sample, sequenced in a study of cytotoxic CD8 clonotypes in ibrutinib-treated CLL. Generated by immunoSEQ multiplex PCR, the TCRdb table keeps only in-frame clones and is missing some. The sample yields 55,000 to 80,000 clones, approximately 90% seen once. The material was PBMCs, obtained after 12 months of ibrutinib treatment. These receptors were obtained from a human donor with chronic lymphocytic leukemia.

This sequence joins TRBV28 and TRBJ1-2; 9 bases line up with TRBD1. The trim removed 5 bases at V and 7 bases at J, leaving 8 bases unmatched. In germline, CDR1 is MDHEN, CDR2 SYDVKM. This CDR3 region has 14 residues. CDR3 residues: CASSTYRGRGGYTF. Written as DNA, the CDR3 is TGTGCCAGCAGTACCTACAGGGGGCGAGGTGGCTACACCTTC.

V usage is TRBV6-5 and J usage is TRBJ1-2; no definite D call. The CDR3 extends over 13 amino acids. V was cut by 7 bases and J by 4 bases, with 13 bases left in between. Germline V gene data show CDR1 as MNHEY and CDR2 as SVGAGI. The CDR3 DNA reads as TGTGCCAGCAAGGGTCAGAGAACCTATGGCTACACCTTC. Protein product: CASKGQRTYGYTF.

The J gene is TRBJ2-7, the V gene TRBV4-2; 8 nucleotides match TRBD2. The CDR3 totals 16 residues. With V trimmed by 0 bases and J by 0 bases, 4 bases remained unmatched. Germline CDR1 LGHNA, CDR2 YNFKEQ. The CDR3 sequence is CASSQEGSGDSYEQYF. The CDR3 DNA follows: TGTGCCAGCAGCCAAGAAGGTAGCGGGGACTCCTACGAGCAGTACTTC.

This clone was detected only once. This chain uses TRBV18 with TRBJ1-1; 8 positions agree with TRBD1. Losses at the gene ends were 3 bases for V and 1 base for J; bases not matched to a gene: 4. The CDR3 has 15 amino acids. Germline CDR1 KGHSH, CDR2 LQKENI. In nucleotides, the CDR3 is TGTGCCAGCTCACCCCGGGGACAGGCGAACACTGAAGCTTTCTTT. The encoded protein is CASSPRGQANTEAFF.

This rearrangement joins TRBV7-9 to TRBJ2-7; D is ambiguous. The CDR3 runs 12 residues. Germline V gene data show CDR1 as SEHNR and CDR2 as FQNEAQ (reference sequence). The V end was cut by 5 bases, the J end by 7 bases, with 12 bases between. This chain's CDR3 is CASSPPIFEQYF. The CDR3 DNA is TGTGCCAGCAGCCCGCCCATTTTTGAGCAGTACTTC.

CDR3 amino acids: CAIREGDYGYTF. CDR3 DNA sequence: TGTGCCATCAGGGAGGGAGACTATGGCTACACCTTC. The chain has TRBV10-3 and TRBJ1-2, with D unclear. CDR1 is ENHRY, CDR2 SYGVKD, per germline. This CDR3 is 12 amino acids long. Trimming pared 6 bases from V and 3 bases from J, leaving 8 bases between.

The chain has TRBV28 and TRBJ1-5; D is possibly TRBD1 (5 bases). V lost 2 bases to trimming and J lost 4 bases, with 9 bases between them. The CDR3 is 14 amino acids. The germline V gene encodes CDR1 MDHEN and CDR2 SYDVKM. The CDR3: CASSLGGTNQPQHF. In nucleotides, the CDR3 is TGTGCCAGCAGTTTAGGGGGAACGAATCAGCCCCAGCATTTT.

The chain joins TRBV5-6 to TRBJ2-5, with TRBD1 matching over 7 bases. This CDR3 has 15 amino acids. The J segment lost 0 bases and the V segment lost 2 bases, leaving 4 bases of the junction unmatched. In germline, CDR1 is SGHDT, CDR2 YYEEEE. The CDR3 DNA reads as TGTGCCAGCAGCTTTCTAACAGGGGACCAAGAGACCCAGTACTTC. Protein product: CASSFLTGDQETQYF.

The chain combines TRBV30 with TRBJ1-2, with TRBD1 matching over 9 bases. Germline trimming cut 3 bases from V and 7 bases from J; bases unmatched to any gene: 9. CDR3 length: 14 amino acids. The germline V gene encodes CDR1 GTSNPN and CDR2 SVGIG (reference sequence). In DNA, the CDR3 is TGTGCCTGGAGCCGCGACAGGGGGGCGATTGGCTACACCTTC. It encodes CAWSRDRGAIGYTF. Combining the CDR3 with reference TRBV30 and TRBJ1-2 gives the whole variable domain SQTIHQWPATLVQPVGSPLSLECTVEGTSNPNLYWYRQAAGRGLQLLFYSVGIGQISSEVPQNLSASRPQDRQFILSSKKLLLSDSGFYLCAWSRDRGAIGYTFGSGTRLTVV.

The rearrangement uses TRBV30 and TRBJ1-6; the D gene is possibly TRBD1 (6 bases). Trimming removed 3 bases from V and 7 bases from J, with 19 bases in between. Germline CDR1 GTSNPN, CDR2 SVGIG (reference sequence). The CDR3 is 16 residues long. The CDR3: CAWSDPRRGRNSPLHF. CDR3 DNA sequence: TGTGCCTGGAGCGACCCGCGTCGGGGGCGGAATTCACCCCTCCACTTT.

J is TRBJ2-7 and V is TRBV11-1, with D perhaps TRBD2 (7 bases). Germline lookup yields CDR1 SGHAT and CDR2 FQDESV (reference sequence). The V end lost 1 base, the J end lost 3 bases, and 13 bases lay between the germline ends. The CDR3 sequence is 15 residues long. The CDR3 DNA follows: TGTGCCAGCAGCTTAGATCAGGGAGGGGGCTACGAGCAGTACTTC. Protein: CASSLDQGGGYEQYF.

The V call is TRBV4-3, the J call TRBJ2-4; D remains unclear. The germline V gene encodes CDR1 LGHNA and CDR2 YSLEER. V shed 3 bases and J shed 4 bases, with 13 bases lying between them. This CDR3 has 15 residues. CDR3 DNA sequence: TGCGCCAGCAGCCACCTAGTGGAAGTTAAAAACATTCAGTACTTC. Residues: CASSHLVEVKNIQYF.

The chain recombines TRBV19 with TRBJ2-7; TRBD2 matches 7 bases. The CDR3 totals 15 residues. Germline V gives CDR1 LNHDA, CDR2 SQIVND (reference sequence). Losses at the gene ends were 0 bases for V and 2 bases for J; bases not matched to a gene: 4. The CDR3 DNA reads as TGTGCCAGTAGTATAGATGTCCGGGAGGCCTACGAGCAGTACTTC. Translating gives CASSIDVREAYEQYF.

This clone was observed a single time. CDR3 in amino acids: CASSRMGRGPPGPDTQYF. The CDR3 nucleotides are TGCGCCAGCAGCCGAATGGGCAGGGGGCCACCTGGCCCAGATACGCAGTATTTT. This chain uses TRBV4-1 with TRBJ2-3, with 8 bases identical to TRBD1. J lost 4 bases, V lost 4 bases, and 16 bases had no gene match. Germline CDR1 reads MGHRA; CDR2 reads YSYEKL. The CDR3 has 18 amino acids.

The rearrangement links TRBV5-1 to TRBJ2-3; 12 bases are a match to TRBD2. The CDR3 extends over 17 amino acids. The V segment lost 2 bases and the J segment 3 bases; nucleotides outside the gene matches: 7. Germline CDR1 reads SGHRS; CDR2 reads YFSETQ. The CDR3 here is CASSFGLAGIGTDTQYF. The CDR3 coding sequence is TGCGCCAGCAGCTTCGGACTAGCGGGGATCGGGACAGATACGCAGTATTTT.

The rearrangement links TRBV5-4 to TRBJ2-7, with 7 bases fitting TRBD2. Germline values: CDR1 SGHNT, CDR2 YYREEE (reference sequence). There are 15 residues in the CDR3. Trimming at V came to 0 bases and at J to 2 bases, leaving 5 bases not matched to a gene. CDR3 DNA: TGTGCCAGCAGCTTGGGGGCGGGAGTACCCTACGAGCAGTACTTC. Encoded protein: CASSLGAGVPYEQYF.

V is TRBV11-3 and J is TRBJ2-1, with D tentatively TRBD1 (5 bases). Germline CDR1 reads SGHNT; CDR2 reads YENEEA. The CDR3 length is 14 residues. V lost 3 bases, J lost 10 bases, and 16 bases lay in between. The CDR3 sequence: CASSLGRNLMEQFF. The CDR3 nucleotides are TGTGCCAGCAGCTTGGGGCGGAACCTAATGGAGCAGTTCTTC.

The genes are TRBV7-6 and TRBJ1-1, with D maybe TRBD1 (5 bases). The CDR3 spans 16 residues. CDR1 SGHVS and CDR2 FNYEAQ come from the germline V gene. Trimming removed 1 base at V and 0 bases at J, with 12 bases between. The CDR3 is CASSLDWAGMNTEAFF. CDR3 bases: TGTGCCAGCAGCTTAGATTGGGCAGGGATGAACACTGAAGCTTTCTTT.

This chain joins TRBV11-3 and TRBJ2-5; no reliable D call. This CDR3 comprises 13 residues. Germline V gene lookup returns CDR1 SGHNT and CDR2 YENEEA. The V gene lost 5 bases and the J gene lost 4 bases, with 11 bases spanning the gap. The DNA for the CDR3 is TGTGCCAGCAGCCTCGTTCAGGTAGAGACCCAGTACTTC. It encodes CASSLVQVETQYF.

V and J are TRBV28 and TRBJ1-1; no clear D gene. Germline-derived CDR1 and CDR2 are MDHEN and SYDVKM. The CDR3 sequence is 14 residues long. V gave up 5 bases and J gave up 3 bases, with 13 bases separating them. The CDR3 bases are TGTGCCAGCAGTACGCGGGTCGGGTACACTGAAGCTTTCTTT. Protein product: CASSTRVGYTEAFF.

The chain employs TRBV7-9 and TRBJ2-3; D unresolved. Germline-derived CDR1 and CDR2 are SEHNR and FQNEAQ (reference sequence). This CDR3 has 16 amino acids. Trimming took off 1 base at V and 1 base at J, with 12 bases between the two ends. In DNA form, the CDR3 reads TGTGCCAGCAGCTTAGAGGGTTATTATGGCACAGATACGCAGTATTTT. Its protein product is CASSLEGYYGTDTQYF.

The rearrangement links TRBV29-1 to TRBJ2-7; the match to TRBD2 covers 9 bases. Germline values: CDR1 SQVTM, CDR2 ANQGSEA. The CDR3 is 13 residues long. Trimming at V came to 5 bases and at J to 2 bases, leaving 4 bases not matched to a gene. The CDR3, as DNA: TGCAGCGTTAAGCGGGAGGCTCCCTACGAGCAGTACTTC. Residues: CSVKREAPYEQYF.